The following is a T cell receptor (beta chain) sequence with its context. Its cognate antigen is unknown. The data are from a study of OX40 agonist ivuxolimab in advanced cancers. Turning to the study itself: The study treated patients with ivuxolimab, an agonistic anti-OX40 (CD134) antibody. Partial responses were achieved by three patients, of whom one had hepatocellular carcinoma and two had cutaneous melanoma. Overall study findings and caveats: Researchers report that CD8+ T cells had, on average, more expanded clones than CD4+.

Trimming shortened V by 4 bases and J by 3 bases, and 7 bases separated the two germline ends. Per germline, CDR1 LNHNV and CDR2 YYDKDF (reference sequence). CDR3 length equals 12 residues. The method was immunoSEQ multiplex PCR; TCRdb's version includes in-frame clones alone and lacks a portion of them. This table holds some 150,000 clones, over 75% found once. Sequenced material: CD4+ or CD8+ T cells sorted from blood, taken in a trial of the OX40 agonist ivuxolimab. This chain connects TRBV15 to TRBJ2-7; D gene unclear. The source of this sequence is an adult with an advanced solid tumor such as melanoma, head and neck, liver or kidney cancer. The CDR3 bases are TGTGCCACCAGCACCCCCGGCTACGAGCAGTACTTC. This encodes CATSTPGYEQYF.